Shown below are 5 T cell receptor beta chains from a single sample sequenced in a study of cytomegalovirus exposure and HLA in healthy donors (TCRdb year 2017). The method was the immunoSEQ multiplex PCR assay. The multiplex PCR relied on a mix of 60 forward primers for TCR Vbeta segments and 13 reverse primers for TCR Jbeta segments. TCRdb took over this immuneACCESS table, retaining in-frame rearrangements with V and J assigned. Such tables are incomplete; in checked studies, under half of the missing clones stem from an unresolved V gene, and the remainder is unexplained. Present in this sample are 70,000 to 95,000 clones, around 80% of which were seen just once. Of the sample, around 15% is held by the ten largest clones. Sequenced material: PBMCs. These receptors all come from a human donor in good health.

J is TRBJ2-2 and V is TRBV5-3; 7 nucleotides align to TRBD1. TRBV5-3 is noted as an ORF with a role that remains uncertain. The trim removed 2 bases at V and 6 bases at J, leaving 7 bases unmatched. This CDR3 is built from 15 residues. Written as DNA, the CDR3 is TGTGCCAGAAGCTTAAGGGGGCCCTGGGCCGGGGAGCTGTTTTTT. Amino acid sequence: CARSLRGPWAGELFF.

About this clone itself: An end of the junction differs from the germline gene, which may be a read error. The chain couples TRBV13 to TRBJ2-5; possibly TRBD2 for D (6 bases). This CDR3 region has 14 residues. Germline V gives CDR1 PRHDT, CDR2 FYEKMQ (reference sequence). CDR3 sequence reads: CASSVGMAGETQYF. Written as DNA, the CDR3 is TGTGCCAGCAGCGTAGGGATGGCGGGGGAGACCCAGTACTTC.

The chain uses TRBV7-9 and TRBJ2-7, with TRBD1 identical over 9 bases. With V trimmed by 5 bases and J by 5 bases, 4 bases remained unmatched. The CDR3 spans 13 residues. Germline V lookup: CDR1 SEHNR, CDR2 FQNEAQ (reference sequence). Written as DNA, the CDR3 is TGTGCCAGCAGCAGGGACAGGGTAGACGAGCAGTACTTC. This gives the protein CASSRDRVDEQYF.

This clone was seen a few times. The rearrangement joins TRBV4-3 to TRBJ1-1; D remains ambiguous. The CDR3 sequence is 15 residues long. Per germline, CDR1 LGHNA and CDR2 YSLEER. V was pared by 5 bases and J by 0 bases, with 13 bases between. The CDR3 region has the DNA TGCGCCAGCAGCACCTATCCACGGGTGAACACTGAAGCTTTCTTT. This translates into CASSTYPRVNTEAFF.

In this sample, this clone turned up once. The chain carries TRBV30 and TRBJ1-2; a possible D gene is TRBD1 (6 bases). This CDR3 comprises 11 residues. Looked up from germline, CDR1 is GTSNPN and CDR2 is SVGIG (reference sequence). The germline V and J ends were trimmed by 4 bases and 6 bases, with 9 bases remaining between them. The CDR3 nucleotides are TGTGCCTGGACAGGGGTACATGGCTACACCTTC. Protein: CAWTGVHGYTF.